These 24 T cell receptor beta chains originate from one sample sequenced in a study of blood T cell repertoires in COVID-19. Data came from immunoSEQ multiplex PCR; TCRdb stores just in-frame clones and leaves some out. The table includes 45,000 to 55,000 clones, about 90% detected once. What was sequenced was peripheral blood. Source of these receptors: a human donor in a cohort sampled during active COVID-19.

This clone has a single count. V usage is TRBV6-6 and J usage is TRBJ2-7; 7 bases agree with TRBD1. The junction had 10 bases not matched to a gene; V was cut back by 7 bases and J by 1 base. The CDR3 contains 15 residues. Germline loops: CDR1 MNHNY, CDR2 SVGAGI (reference sequence). The CDR3: CASITGQGDSYEQYF. The CDR3 DNA reads TGTGCCAGCATCACGGGGCAGGGGGATTCCTACGAGCAGTACTTC.

The chain joins TRBV5-1 to TRBJ2-1, with a weak D call TRBD2 (6 bases). V was trimmed by 4 bases and J by 7 bases, leaving 18 bases between them. Looked up from germline, CDR1 is SGHRS and CDR2 is YFSETQ. The CDR3 totals 15 residues. The CDR3 region has the DNA TGCGCCAGCAGCAACTACTTGGAGGGTAGAAATGAGCAGTTCTTC. Protein product: CASSNYLEGRNEQFF.

This clone was seen a single time. The V call is TRBV19, the J call TRBJ2-7; 9 bases are a match to TRBD2. CDR3 length: 15 amino acids. CDR1 LNHDA and CDR2 SQIVND come from the germline V gene (reference sequence). The trim removed 6 bases at V and 2 bases at J, leaving 8 bases unmatched. The CDR3 loop reads CASSPQAGGPYEQYF. The CDR3 DNA reads TGTGCCAGTAGCCCCCAAGCGGGGGGTCCCTACGAGCAGTACTTC.

The CDR3 DNA reads as TGCGCCAGCAGCGGAACTAGCGGGAGGGCCTGGGAGACCCAGTACTTC. As protein: CASSGTSGRAWETQYF. The gene calls are TRBV5-1 and TRBJ2-5, with TRBD2 matching over 13 bases. The CDR3 loop spans 16 amino acids. The V gene's germline CDR1 is SGHRS and CDR2 YFSETQ. V trimming: 4 bases; J trimming: 5 bases; junction bases outside the gene matches: 8.

There are a few counts of this clone. The chain employs TRBV7-9 and TRBJ2-6; possibly TRBD1 for D (6 bases). Germline CDR1 and CDR2: SEHNR and FQNEAQ (reference sequence). The ends were cut back, 7 bases at V and 13 bases at J, with 14 bases in the middle. CDR3 length: 12 residues. This CDR3 reads CASKGDTQVLTF. CDR3 sequence (DNA): TGTGCCAGCAAGGGGGACACTCAGGTCCTGACTTTC.

The chain uses TRBV7-9 and TRBJ1-1, with a weak D call TRBD1 (6 bases). The CDR3 is 16 amino acids. Per the germline V gene, CDR1 is SEHNR and CDR2 is FQNEAQ (reference sequence). The ends were cut back, 5 bases at V and 3 bases at J, with 19 bases in the middle. Here the CDR3 DNA reads TGTGCCAGCAGCCGCAGGGGAAATCGAAGGTACACTGAAGCTTTCTTT. Encoded protein: CASSRRGNRRYTEAFF.

This chain links TRBV7-6 with TRBJ1-6, with TRBD1 matching over 9 bases. The CDR3 has 16 amino acids. Germline CDR1 and CDR2: SGHVS and FNYEAQ. V gave up 4 bases and J gave up 7 bases; unmatched junction bases: 8. CDR3 region: CASSSGTGNLNSPLHF. In nucleotides, the CDR3 is TGTGCCAGCAGCTCGGGGACAGGGAACCTAAATTCACCCCTCCACTTT. Supplemented by reference TRBV7-6 and TRBJ1-6, the full variable domain reads GAGVSQSPRYKVTKRGQDVALRCDPISGHVSLYWYRQALGQGPEFLTYFNYEAQQDKSGLPNDRFSAERPEGSISTLTIQRTEQRDSAMYRCASSSGTGNLNSPLHFGNGTRLTVT.

The DNA for the CDR3 is TGTGCCAGCAGTGACGGACAGGGGGGGGAAAAACTGTTTTTT. This translates into CASSDGQGGEKLFF. The chain couples TRBV25-1 to TRBJ1-4, with 10 bases that match TRBD1. J lost 8 bases, V lost 3 bases, and 3 bases had no gene match. CDR1 and CDR2 (germline): MGHDK, SYGVNS. The CDR3 is 14 amino acids.

The V call is TRBV7-2, the J call TRBJ2-1, with no clear D. The germline V and J ends were trimmed by 1 base and 5 bases, with 6 bases remaining between them. CDR1 and CDR2 from the germline V gene are SGHTA and FQGNSA. This CDR3 spans 13 amino acids. The chain's CDR3 is CASSLGRNNEQFF. DNA for the CDR3: TGTGCCAGCAGCTTAGGCAGAAACAATGAGCAGTTCTTC.

V usage is TRBV9 and J usage is TRBJ2-3; a possible D gene is TRBD2 (5 bases). The V gene's germline CDR1 is SGDLS and CDR2 YYNGEE. CDR3 length: 17 residues. V shed 4 bases and J shed 4 bases, with 22 bases lying between them. The CDR3 DNA reads TGTGCCAGCAGCCCTTCGGGGATACAACATGACCCAGATACGCAGTATTTT. It codes for CASSPSGIQHDPDTQYF.

This chain joins TRBV6-2 or TRBV6-3 and TRBJ1-5; D is unresolved. The CDR3 is 13 residues long. Germline V gene data show CDR1 as MNHEY and CDR2 as SVGEGT. Trimming removed 2 bases from V and 4 bases from J, with 6 bases in between. The chain's CDR3 is CASSYGSNQPQHF. In DNA, the CDR3 is TGTGCCAGCAGTTACGGGAGTAATCAGCCCCAGCATTTT.

This clone has a single count. The chain couples TRBV14 to TRBJ2-6, with D hard to call. CDR3 length: 19 residues. Per the germline V gene, CDR1 is SGHDN and CDR2 is FVKESK. The ends were cut back, 1 base at V and 0 bases at J, with 16 bases in the middle. The CDR3, as DNA: TGTGCCAGCAGCCAAGTACCGGGTCCGATCAGCTCTGGGGCCAACGTCCTGACTTTC. Translation: CASSQVPGPISSGANVLTF.

J is TRBJ2-3 and V is TRBV7-8; no clear D. The V gene lost 5 bases and the J gene lost 9 bases, with 12 bases spanning the gap. Germline loops: CDR1 SGHVS, CDR2 FQNEAQ. The length of the CDR3 is 12 residues. In DNA form, the CDR3 reads TGTGCCAGCAGCCTCGCACGCGCCACGCAGTATTTT. It yields the protein CASSLARATQYF.

The chain recombines TRBV9 with TRBJ1-3; possibly TRBD1 for D (6 bases). Trimming took 4 bases from V and 0 from J, leaving 14 bases between them. This CDR3 has 16 amino acids. From germline, CDR1 is SGDLS and CDR2 YYNGEE. The CDR3 nucleotides are TGTGCCAGCAGCACGCGAACAGGGTACTCTGGAAACACCATATATTTT. This sequence encodes CASSTRTGYSGNTIYF.

The chain has TRBV19 and TRBJ2-5; D call uncertain. The V and J ends lost 3 bases and 2 bases respectively, with 7 bases between them. The germline V gene encodes CDR1 LNHDA and CDR2 SQIVND (reference sequence). The CDR3 is made up of 13 amino acids. The CDR3 DNA follows: TGTGCCAGTAGTATTAACAGACAAGAGACCCAGTACTTC. Translation: CASSINRQETQYF.

J is TRBJ2-7 and V is TRBV11-1; weak D call: TRBD1 (5 bases). The germline CDR1 and CDR2 sequences are SGHAT and FQDESV (reference sequence). The CDR3 sequence is 15 residues long. Trimming removed 2 bases at V and 5 bases at J, with 16 bases between. The CDR3 here is CASSLTTGTHHEQYF. The DNA of the CDR3 is TGTGCCAGCAGCTTAACAACAGGTACGCACCACGAGCAGTACTTC.

This chain links TRBV5-1 with TRBJ2-3, with 8 bases matching TRBD2. The CDR3 runs 15 residues. V lost 4 bases and J lost 4; bases outside the gene matches: 8. Looked up from germline, CDR1 is SGHRS and CDR2 is YFSETQ. CDR3: CASSPLGGRPDTQYF. The CDR3 bases are TGCGCCAGCAGCCCTCTTGGCGGGAGGCCAGATACGCAGTATTTT.

The rearrangement links TRBV20-1 to TRBJ2-1; no reliable D call. V lost 3 bases and J lost 7, with 13 bases in between. This CDR3 spans 13 amino acids. Germline V gene data show CDR1 as DFQATT and CDR2 as SNEGSKA (reference sequence). CDR3 nucleotide sequence: TGCAGTGCTAGTAGCCCCCTCGGGAATGAGCAGTTCTTC. Encoded protein: CSASSPLGNEQFF.

The genes are TRBV3-1 (or the pseudogene TRBV3-2) and TRBJ2-7, with 7 bases lining up with TRBD2. CDR1 is LGHDT and CDR2 is YNNKEL in the germline V gene (reference sequence). This CDR3 has 14 residues. V lost 4 bases, J lost 2 bases, and 5 bases stayed unmatched. The CDR3 reads CASSPLRGAYEQYF. The CDR3 region has the DNA TGTGCCAGCAGCCCCCTACGGGGGGCCTACGAGCAGTACTTC.

The chain joins TRBV5-8 to TRBJ1-1, with D possibly being TRBD1 (5 bases). Germline values: CDR1 SGHTS, CDR2 YDEGEE. The CDR3 length is 16 residues. Trimming removed 2 bases from V and 4 bases from J, with 18 bases in between. The CDR3 spells CASSLDLSGLGTEAFF. The CDR3 DNA reads TGTGCCAGCAGCTTAGACCTCTCAGGGTTGGGCACTGAAGCTTTCTTT.

This clone was counted a few times. The rearrangement joins TRBV2 to TRBJ2-5, with TRBD1 identical over 12 bases. V shed 5 bases, J shed 4 bases, and the junction held 8 bases outside the gene matches. The CDR3 length is 16 residues. CDR1 and CDR2 (germline): SNHLY, FYNNEI. The CDR3 sequence is CASSPGTGGWGETQYF. DNA for the CDR3: TGTGCCAGCAGTCCCGGGACAGGGGGCTGGGGAGAGACCCAGTACTTC. Full variable domain (outside the CDR3, taken from reference TRBV2 and TRBJ2-5): EPEVTQTPSHQVTQMGQEVILRCVPISNHLYFYWYRQILGQKVEFLVSFYNNEISEKSEIFDDQFSVERPDGSNFTLKIRSTKLEDSAMYFCASSPGTGGWGETQYFGPGTRLLVL.

This chain links TRBV19 with TRBJ1-1, with 9 bases that match TRBD1. Germline CDR1 and CDR2: LNHDA and SQIVND (reference sequence). Trimming cost V 4 bases and J 4 bases; bases outside gene matches: 4. This CDR3 is built from 14 residues. The CDR3 DNA follows: TGTGCCAGTAGTACCGAGGACAGGGGCACTGAAGCTTTCTTT. Protein product: CASSTEDRGTEAFF.

The rearrangement uses TRBV5-5 and TRBJ1-4, with D unresolved. The CDR3 runs 14 residues. Germline V gives CDR1 SGHKS, CDR2 YYEKEE (reference sequence). With 4 bases removed from V and 4 bases from J, the gap between germline ends came to 11 bases. The CDR3 loop is CASSDYSDNEKLFF. CDR3 sequence (DNA): TGTGCCAGCAGCGACTATAGTGATAATGAAAAACTGTTTTTT.

V and J are TRBV7-9 and TRBJ2-3; 8 positions agree with TRBD1. Per the germline V gene, CDR1 is SEHNR and CDR2 is FQNEAQ (reference sequence). The CDR3 length is 17 residues. V shed 5 bases and J 2 bases; nucleotides not matched to a gene: 12. This CDR3 reads CASSPATGTGSTDTQYF. The CDR3 DNA is TGTGCCAGCAGCCCAGCCACCGGGACAGGATCCACAGATACGCAGTATTTT.